This record looks at one T cell receptor beta chain sequence and its context. All participating donors were Caucasian adults from Nashville, Tennessee. Original data processing: For the immunoSEQ data, sequences were junction-only without quality scores, so filtering differed. Assay used: immunoSEQ multiplex PCR; TCRdb lists only in-frame clones, some missing. V, J and clone size are taken as reported in that table, and D and trimming were inferred from the DNA itself. Among approximately 340,000 clones listed, more than 60% were seen once. The V gene's germline CDR1 is SGHVS and CDR2 FQNEAQ. V lost 1 base, J lost 4 bases, and 3 bases stayed unmatched. The CDR3 runs to 15 residues. The data were taken from a study of shared clonotypes between healthy human individuals.

Sequencing was performed on memory CD4+ T cells sorted from blood. Subset specified: CD45RA-negative fraction. The TCR comes from a man under 40 in good health. This sequence joins TRBV7-8 and TRBJ2-3; TRBD2 matches at 9 bases. The chain's CDR3 is CASSLDSGRSDTQYF. For the CDR3, the DNA is TGTGCCAGCAGCTTAGATAGCGGGAGATCAGATACGCAGTATTTT.